This T cell receptor beta chain was sequenced during a study of cytomegalovirus exposure and HLA in healthy donors. Study observations and caveats: In presence/absence analyses, roughly uniform sequencing depth across donors was assumed. Sequence variants that were highly shared formed a cluster that was likely a sequencing artifact.

V shed 10 bases and J shed 5 bases, with 17 bases lying between them. Germline-derived CDR1 and CDR2 are MNHNY and SVGAGI (reference sequence). The CDR3 is 14 residues long. The PCR made use of 60 Vbeta and 13 Jbeta primers. The assay was immunoSEQ multiplex PCR, and TCRdb's table has in-frame clones only and misses some. This table has under 200,000 clones, 82% appearing once. Of note for this clone: Its cognate antigen is unknown.

The source of this sequence is a woman aged 45-59 years in good health and CMV-seronegative. The source material was PBMCs. The chain joins TRBV6-6 to TRBJ2-2; weak D call: TRBD1 (6 bases). This CDR3 reads CATRRPTGTGELFF. The CDR3 DNA is TGTGCCACGCGAAGACCAACAGGGACCGGGGAGCTGTTTTTT.